The 24 T cell receptor beta chains reported below all come from one sample, sequenced in a study of T cell clonality in common variable immunodeficiency. These receptors are not linked to any known antigen. Using immunoSEQ multiplex PCR, the repertoire was profiled, and TCRdb retains in-frame clones only, with some absent. This record lists roughly 2,400 clones, none seen once only, and the top ten clones contain 9.5% to 15%. The study's findings and limits: Common variable immunodeficiency TCR beta sequences reportedly had fewer deletions and N-nucleotide insertions.

Sample: peripheral blood mononuclear cells. The receptors originated from a human donor with common variable immunodeficiency.

This clone has only a few counts. Read sequence stops 3 residues before the CDR3 end, and the germline J gene provides the missing end. The chain carries TRBV19 and TRBJ1-2, with 7 bases matching TRBD1. CDR1 LNHDA and CDR2 SQIVND come from the germline V gene (reference sequence). Trimming removed 10 bases from V and 2 bases from J; junction bases left unmatched: 7. This CDR3 is built from 13 residues. The chain's CDR3 is CATWTGGNYGYTF. The part of the CDR3 DNA that was read is TGTGCCACTTGGACAGGCGGCAACTATGGC.

As concerns this clone: The read ends 3 residues before the CDR3 terminus; that terminus is restored from the germline J gene. J is TRBJ2-7 and V is TRBV20-1, with 9 bases identical to TRBD1. CDR1 is DFQATT and CDR2 is SNEGSKA in the germline V gene (reference sequence). The CDR3 is 14 amino acids. Losses at the gene ends were 0 bases for V and 1 base for J; bases not matched to a gene: 1. CDR3 bases read: TGCAGTGCTAGAGACGGGACAGGGTCCTACGAG. Translated, it gives CSARDGTGSYE. The full-length CDR3 reads as CSARDGTGSYEQYF.

The CDR3 loop is CASSRDRNQPQHF. CDR3 bases read: TGTGCCAGCAGCAGGGATAGGAATCAGCCC. The V call is TRBV2, the J call TRBJ1-5; D may be TRBD1 (5 bases). The read stops 3 residues short of the end of the CDR3; the missing end is completed from the germline J gene. CDR1 and CDR2 from the germline V gene are SNHLY and FYNNEI. The CDR3 runs to 13 residues. The V end lost 6 bases, the J end lost 4 bases, and 10 bases lay between the germline ends.

This clone is judged medium-sized. The read gets to within 3 residues of the CDR3 end, and the germline J gene fills in the rest. The chain has TRBV14 and TRBJ2-7, with 7 bases aligning to TRBD1. V gave up 6 bases and J gave up 0 bases; unmatched junction bases: 8. Looked up from germline, CDR1 is SGHDN and CDR2 is FVKESK. The CDR3 extends over 15 amino acids. The CDR3 bases that were read are TGTGCCAGCAGACCTACAGGGGCCGGCTCCTACGAG. Translated, it gives CASRPTGAGSYE. The whole CDR3 region reads CASRPTGAGSYEQYF.

In regard to this clone: The read gets to within 3 residues of the CDR3 end, and the germline J gene fills in the rest. The chain recombines TRBV19 with TRBJ1-3; D gene uncertain. The CDR3 has 11 amino acids. Trimming pared 8 bases from V and 4 bases from J, leaving 6 bases between. The germline CDR1 and CDR2 sequences are LNHDA and SQIVND (reference sequence). The sequenced CDR3 bases are TGTGCCAGTCATCAGGGAAACACC. Its translation: CASHQGNT. The whole CDR3 is CASHQGNTIYF.

By share, this clone ranks as medium-sized. The read gets to within 3 residues of the CDR3 end, and the germline J gene fills in the rest. The chain uses TRBV30 and TRBJ1-4; unclear D gene. Germline assignment: CDR1 GTSNPN and CDR2 SVGIG (reference sequence). The CDR3 totals 14 residues. With 5 bases removed from V and 3 bases from J, the gap between germline ends came to 13 bases. CDR3 amino acids: CAWALPEANEKLFF. The DNA read from the CDR3 is TGTGCCTGGGCCCTGCCCGAGGCTAATGAAAAA.

About this clone: The CDR3 end lies 3 residues beyond the end of the read and is filled in from the germline J gene. The chain combines TRBV7-9 with TRBJ1-6, with TRBD1 matching 8 bases. V was pared by 5 bases and J by 7 bases, with 4 bases of the junction left unmatched. This CDR3 has 14 amino acids. Germline-derived CDR1 and CDR2 are SEHNR and FQNEAQ (reference sequence). The CDR3 region is CASSPRTGNSPLHF. The DNA read from the CDR3 is TGTGCCAGCAGCCCCCGGACAGGGAATTCACCC.

Of note for this clone: The sequenced fragment ends 3 residues before the CDR3 boundary, so the rest is inferred from the germline J gene. The chain couples TRBV6-2 or TRBV6-3 to TRBJ2-7, with 12 bases fitting TRBD2. The CDR3 consists of 15 residues. Per germline, CDR1 MNHEY and CDR2 SVGEGT. V lost 5 bases, J lost 6 bases, and 8 bases stayed unmatched. The CDR3 spells CASSTPTSGRVEQYF. The covered CDR3 bases are TGTGCCAGCAGTACCCCGACTAGCGGGAGAGTCGAG.

This clone is termed medium-sized. The read comes to an end 3 residues before the CDR3 does, leaving the germline J gene to fill in the end. The V call is TRBV5-4, the J call TRBJ2-3; 9 bases are a match to TRBD2. Germline trimming cut 4 bases from V and 4 bases from J; bases unmatched to any gene: 10. This CDR3 spans 16 amino acids. The germline V gene has CDR1 SGHNT and CDR2 YYREEE (reference sequence). CDR3 sequence reads: CASSVVGGGGADTQYF. Partial CDR3 DNA: TGTGCCAGCAGCGTGGTCGGCGGGGGGGGAGCAGATACG.

This clone appeared a few times. The sequenced fragment ends 3 residues before the CDR3 boundary, so the rest is inferred from the germline J gene. The V and J genes are TRBV2 and TRBJ2-7, with D tentatively TRBD1 or TRBD2 (6 bases each). V dropped 6 bases and J dropped 0 bases, with 12 bases sitting between them. There are 14 residues in the CDR3. Germline CDR1 SNHLY, CDR2 FYNNEI. The CDR3 region is CASSTGRSSYEQYF. CDR3 DNA, as far as it was read: TGTGCCAGCAGCACAGGGAGGTCCTCCTACGAG.

Details on this clone: The DNA ends 3 residues before the CDR3 does, and the rest of the CDR3 is filled in from the germline J gene. The chain uses TRBV2 and TRBJ2-7; 7 nucleotides agree with TRBD1. The V segment lost 6 bases and the J segment 6 bases; nucleotides outside the gene matches: 5. CDR3 length: 12 amino acids. Per germline, CDR1 SNHLY and CDR2 FYNNEI. The sequenced part of the CDR3 DNA is TGTGCCAGCAGCTCGACAGGGCCCGAG. This sequence encodes CASSSTGPE. The entire CDR3 is CASSSTGPEQYF.

A note on this clone: With the read ending 3 residues before the CDR3 end, the germline J gene is used to fill in that end. V gene TRBV30 combines with J gene TRBJ2-5, with D possibly being TRBD2 (6 bases). The V end lost 5 bases, the J end lost 5 bases, and 24 bases lay between the germline ends. The CDR3 sequence is 16 residues long. From germline, CDR1 is GTSNPN and CDR2 SVGIG (reference sequence). The CDR3 protein is CAWGGAGRIGEETQYF. Partial CDR3 DNA: TGTGCCTGGGGAGGGGCCGGCCGCATCGGAGAGGAGACC. The full variable domain, completed using reference TRBV30 and TRBJ2-5, is SQTIHQWPATLVQPVGSPLSLECTVEGTSNPNLYWYRQAAGRGLQLLFYSVGIGQISSEVPQNLSASRPQDRQFILSSKKLLLSDSGFYLCAWGGAGRIGEETQYFGPGTRLLVL.

Remarks on this clone: With the read ending 3 residues before the CDR3 end, the germline J gene is used to fill in that end. The genes are TRBV6-2 or TRBV6-3 and TRBJ2-3; the match to TRBD2 covers 7 bases. The CDR3 spans 11 residues. With V trimmed by 10 bases and J by 5 bases, 3 bases remained unmatched. CDR1 and CDR2 (germline): MNHEY, SVGEGT. The CDR3 DNA, read in part, is TGTGCCACAGGGAGGGAAGATACG. Protein product: CATGREDT. The whole CDR3 sequence is CATGREDTQYF.

Remarks on this clone: The read stops 3 residues short of the end of the CDR3; the missing end is completed from the germline J gene. The chain has TRBV19 and TRBJ2-7, with D hard to call. The germline V gene encodes CDR1 LNHDA and CDR2 SQIVND (reference sequence). CDR3 length equals 14 residues. V was shortened by 3 bases and J by 1 base, with 10 bases between the two germline ends. CDR3 bases read: TGTGCCAGTAGTATTGGCCTTCCGTCCTACGAG. Its translation is CASSIGLPSYE. The entire CDR3 protein is CASSIGLPSYEQYF.

This clone appeared a few times. CDR3 DNA (partial): TGTGCCAGCAGAAGTAGCCGGGACAGGGTCCTCCAAGAGACC. This codes for CASRSSRDRVLQET. The entire CDR3 sequence reads CASRSSRDRVLQETQYF. This chain links TRBV2 with TRBJ2-5, with TRBD1 matching over 9 bases. The read gets to within 3 residues of the CDR3 end, and the germline J gene fills in the rest. Germline CDR1 SNHLY, CDR2 FYNNEI. This CDR3 spans 17 amino acids. J was trimmed by 1 base and V by 6 bases; bases with no gene match: 12. The full variable domain, with the rest looked up from reference TRBV2 and TRBJ2-5, is EPEVTQTPSHQVTQMGQEVILRCVPISNHLYFYWYRQILGQKVEFLVSFYNNEISEKSEIFDDQFSVERPDGSNFTLKIRSTKLEDSAMYFCASRSSRDRVLQETQYFGPGTRLLVL.

The sample holds a few counts of this clone. The CDR3 end falls 3 residues outside the read, so it is completed with the germline J gene. In the same sample, other DNA sequences code for this CDR3. V gene TRBV19 combines with J gene TRBJ2-2; possibly TRBD1 for D (5 bases). This CDR3 spans 14 amino acids. The germline gives CDR1 LNHDA, CDR2 SQIVND (reference sequence). V lost 3 bases, J lost 7 bases, and 12 bases lay in between. The DNA read from the CDR3 is TGTGCCAGTAGTATCGGTGGGGCGGTCGGGGAG. It yields the protein CASSIGGAVGE. The CDR3 as a whole reads CASSIGGAVGELFF.

This clone was observed a few times. CDR3 DNA (partial): TGTGCCAGCAGCTTAACGAGGAGGGGCTACAATGAG. It is translated as CASSLTRRGYNE. The CDR3 as a whole reads CASSLTRRGYNEQFF. The J gene is TRBJ2-1, the V gene TRBV7-3, with D perhaps TRBD2 (6 bases). The DNA ends 3 residues before the CDR3 does, and the rest of the CDR3 is filled in from the germline J gene. Germline V CDR1 and CDR2: SGHTA, FQGTGA. Deletions cut 0 bases from V and 3 bases from J, with 9 bases between. The CDR3 is 15 amino acids. The full variable domain, with the rest looked up from reference TRBV7-3 and TRBJ2-1, is GAGVSQTPSNKVTEKGKYVELRCDPISGHTALYWYRQSLGQGPEFLIYFQGTGAADDSGLPNDRFFAVRPEGSVSTLKIQRTERGDSAVYLCASSLTRRGYNEQFFGPGTRLTVL.

Sample share makes this clone medium-sized (0.01 to 0.1%). With the read ending 3 residues before the CDR3 end, the germline J gene is used to fill in that end. The rearrangement uses TRBV20-1 and TRBJ2-7; a possible D gene is TRBD2 (6 bases). V was cut by 3 bases and J by 1 base, with 31 bases left in between. Germline-derived CDR1 and CDR2 are DFQATT and SNEGSKA (reference sequence). The length of the CDR3 is 20 residues. The chain's CDR3 is CSASNFGGASAIGGSYEQYF. Partial CDR3 DNA: TGCAGTGCTAGTAATTTTGGTGGGGCTAGCGCCATTGGGGGTTCCTACGAG.

In its sample, this clone is large. The read is 3 residues too short to cover the CDR3 end, so that end is filled in from the germline J gene. V gene TRBV12-3 or TRBV12-4 combines with J gene TRBJ2-5, with D tentatively TRBD1 (6 bases). Trimming took 0 bases from V and 5 from J, leaving 10 bases between them. This CDR3 region has 14 residues. Partial CDR3 DNA: TGTGCCAGCAGTTTAGCGGGACACGGGGAGACC. It yields the protein CASSLAGHGET. The CDR3 as a whole reads CASSLAGHGETQYF.

This clone was recorded a few times. The read ends 3 residues early relative to the CDR3; the germline J gene fills the gap. V is TRBV19 and J is TRBJ2-7; TRBD1 aligns across 7 bases. The V and J ends lost 5 bases and 3 bases, in that order; junction bases with no gene match: 10. The CDR3 covers 15 residues. The germline V gene has CDR1 LNHDA and CDR2 SQIVND (reference sequence). This CDR3 reads CASSPGGQLSYEQYF. The sequenced part of the CDR3 DNA is TGTGCCAGTAGTCCAGGGGGACAACTAAGCTACGAG.

This clone is medium-sized (0.01 to 0.1%) by share. The read terminates 3 residues before the CDR3 end, so the remaining end is supplied by the germline J gene. The chain has TRBV18 and TRBJ1-6, with 8 bases matching TRBD1. The junction had 5 bases not matched to a gene; V was cut back by 3 bases and J by 10 bases. From germline, CDR1 is KGHSH and CDR2 LQKENI. The CDR3 loop spans 14 amino acids. The CDR3 sequence: CASSPADRASPLHF. The CDR3 bases that were read are TGTGCCAGCTCACCCGCGGACAGGGCCTCACCC.

This clone was counted only a few times. The CDR3 end falls 3 residues outside the read, so it is completed with the germline J gene. This chain joins TRBV19 and TRBJ2-2, with a tentative D call TRBD2 (6 bases). Trimming pared 7 bases from V and 2 bases from J, leaving 14 bases between. This CDR3 is 15 amino acids long. CDR1 and CDR2 (germline): LNHDA, SQIVND (reference sequence). The CDR3 protein is CASKPGLGNTGELFF. Partial CDR3 DNA: TGTGCCAGTAAACCGGGACTGGGAAACACCGGGGAG.

Regarding this clone: The read finishes 3 residues shy of the CDR3 end, and the germline J gene is used to complete it. This rearrangement joins TRBV2 to TRBJ2-4; tentative D call: TRBD1 (6 bases). This CDR3 comprises 14 residues. Trimming left V 4 bases short and J 5 bases short, with 12 bases between. Germline CDR1 and CDR2: SNHLY and FYNNEI. CDR3 bases read: TGTGCCAGCAGTGTTAGGGGGTCTGAAAACATT. Translating it yields CASSVRGSENI. The entire CDR3 reads CASSVRGSENIQYF. The whole variable domain, filled in from reference TRBV2 and TRBJ2-4, reads EPEVTQTPSHQVTQMGQEVILRCVPISNHLYFYWYRQILGQKVEFLVSFYNNEISEKSEIFDDQFSVERPDGSNFTLKIRSTKLEDSAMYFCASSVRGSENIQYFGAGTRLSVL.

Only a few counts were recorded for this clone. The read terminates 3 residues before the CDR3 end, so the remaining end is supplied by the germline J gene. The chain joins TRBV19 to TRBJ1-2; 7 nucleotides agree with TRBD1. Germline V gene lookup returns CDR1 LNHDA and CDR2 SQIVND (reference sequence). This CDR3 contains 14 residues. V shed 7 bases, J shed 5 bases, and the junction held 10 bases outside the gene matches. Here the CDR3 reads CASTPGTALYGYTF. CDR3 DNA, as far as it was read: TGTGCCAGTACCCCCGGGACAGCTTTATATGGC.